This TCR beta chain was retrieved from a study of blood T cell repertoires in COVID-19. The wider study: Material from acute and convalescent COVID-19 was sourced from the United States, Italy and Spain.

Libraries were prepared by immunoSEQ multiplex PCR; TCRdb keeps only in-frame clonotypes and omits some of them. The table lists 45,000 to 60,000 clones, 89% of them singletons. The CDR3 is made up of 16 amino acids. The germline V gene encodes CDR1 SGHDT and CDR2 YYEEEE. V dropped 4 bases and J dropped 2; count of bases not matched to a gene: 11. The TCR originated in a man aged 55 to 70 with acute or convalescent COVID-19. Specimen: peripheral blood. The chain links TRBV5-6 to TRBJ2-7; 8 positions agree with TRBD1. CDR3: CASSTPRQGPPYEQYF. In DNA form, the CDR3 reads TGTGCCAGCAGCACCCCCCGACAGGGGCCCCCCTACGAGCAGTACTTC. The full variable domain, with the rest looked up from reference TRBV5-6 and TRBJ2-7, is DAGVTQSPTHLIKTRGQQVTLRCSPKSGHDTVSWYQQALGQGPQFIFQYYEEEERQRGNFPDRFSGHQFPNYSSELNVNALLLGDSALYLCASSTPRQGPPYEQYFGPGTRLTVT.